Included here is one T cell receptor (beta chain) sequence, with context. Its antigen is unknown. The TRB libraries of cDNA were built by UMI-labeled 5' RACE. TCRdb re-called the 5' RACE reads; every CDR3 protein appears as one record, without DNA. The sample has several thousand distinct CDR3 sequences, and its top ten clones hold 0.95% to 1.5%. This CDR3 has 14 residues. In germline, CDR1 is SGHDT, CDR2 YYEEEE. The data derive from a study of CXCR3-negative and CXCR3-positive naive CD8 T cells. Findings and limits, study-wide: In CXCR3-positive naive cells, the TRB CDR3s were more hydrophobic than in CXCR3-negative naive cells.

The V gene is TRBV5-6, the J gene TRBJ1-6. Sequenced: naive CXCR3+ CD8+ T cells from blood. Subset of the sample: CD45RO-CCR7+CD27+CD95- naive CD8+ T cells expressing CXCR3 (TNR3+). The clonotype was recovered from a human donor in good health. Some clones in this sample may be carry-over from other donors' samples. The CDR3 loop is CASSLIAPYGPLHF.